The 24 T cell receptor beta chains in this list originate from one sample, sequenced in a study of blood T cell repertoires in COVID-19. The method was immunoSEQ multiplex PCR; TCRdb's version includes in-frame clones alone and lacks a portion of them. The sample consists of a few hundred thousand clones, about 88% of them appearing once. Sample: PBMCs or T cells enriched from blood (not recorded which). These TCRs come from a woman younger than 30 who had recovered from COVID-19.

V gene TRBV15 combines with J gene TRBJ2-1; D is perhaps TRBD2 (6 bases). The CDR3 length is 11 residues. V was shortened by 8 bases and J by 10 bases, with 12 bases between the two germline ends. Germline CDR1 LNHNV, CDR2 YYDKDF (reference sequence). Here the CDR3 DNA reads TGTGCCACCTGGGGAGGCGGCGAGCAGTTCTTC. Protein product: CATWGGGEQFF.

The chain couples TRBV9 to TRBJ2-1; 12 nucleotides agree with TRBD2. Germline V CDR1 and CDR2: SGDLS, YYNGEE. The CDR3 has 15 amino acids. V lost 4 bases and J lost 3; bases outside the gene matches: 2. The CDR3 DNA follows: TGTGCCAGCAGCCAGACTAGCGGGGGCTACAATGAGCAGTTCTTC. It translates to CASSQTSGGYNEQFF.

V usage is TRBV11-2 and J usage is TRBJ2-5; a possible D gene is TRBD2 (5 bases). The V end lost 5 bases, the J end lost 5 bases, and 12 bases lay between the germline ends. Germline loops: CDR1 SGHAT, CDR2 FQNNGV. The CDR3 loop spans 13 amino acids. CDR3 loop: CASSRDYLETQYF. CDR3 coding DNA: TGTGCCAGCAGCCGGGATTACCTGGAGACCCAGTACTTC.

V is TRBV7-3 and J is TRBJ1-2; tentatively, D is TRBD1 (5 bases). This CDR3 region has 16 residues. In germline, CDR1 is SGHTA, CDR2 FQGTGA. The V gene lost 5 bases and the J gene lost 3 bases, with 19 bases spanning the gap. The CDR3 is CASSNKGLGHYYGYTF. The CDR3 bases are TGTGCCAGCAGCAATAAGGGTCTGGGGCATTACTATGGCTACACCTTC.

The chain combines TRBV11-2 with TRBJ2-1; TRBD2 agrees at 13 bases. Trimming cost V 0 bases and J 0 bases; bases outside gene matches: 5. Germline V gene lookup returns CDR1 SGHAT and CDR2 FQNNGV. The CDR3 runs 19 residues. This CDR3 is CASSLEGTSGVLSYNEQFF. In nucleotides, the CDR3 is TGTGCCAGCAGCTTAGAAGGGACTAGCGGGGTTCTCTCCTACAATGAGCAGTTCTTC.

The count of this clone is one. The chain links TRBV7-9 to TRBJ2-7, with D possibly TRBD2 on 5 matching bases. V dropped 2 bases and J dropped 1 base, with 21 bases sitting between them. CDR1 and CDR2 from the germline V gene are SEHNR and FQNEAQ (reference sequence). The CDR3 contains 18 residues. CDR3: CASSLIPLDTRNSYEQYF. DNA of the CDR3: TGTGCCAGCAGCTTAATCCCACTAGACACCCGGAATTCCTACGAGCAGTACTTC.

The chain joins TRBV10-1 to TRBJ2-1, with D unclear. CDR3 length: 16 amino acids. In germline, CDR1 is WNHNN, CDR2 SYGVQD (reference sequence). V was shortened by 3 bases and J by 7 bases, with 19 bases between the two germline ends. The CDR3, as DNA: TGCGCCAGCAGTGACATTGGCGGATTAAGGCCGAATGAGCAGTTCTTC. Translated: CASSDIGGLRPNEQFF.

The chain is built from TRBV29-1 and TRBJ1-2; a weak D match, TRBD1 (6 bases). The germline CDR1 and CDR2 sequences are SQVTM and ANQGSEA. V was cut by 3 bases and J by 3 bases, with 11 bases left in between. CDR3 length: 13 residues. This CDR3 is CSVDRGWDYGYTF. The CDR3, as DNA: TGCAGCGTTGATAGGGGGTGGGACTATGGCTACACCTTC.

The chain couples TRBV6-1 to TRBJ1-6; TRBD1 matches at 10 bases. Germline lookup yields CDR1 MNHNS and CDR2 SASEGT. The V and J ends lost 2 bases and 10 bases, in that order; junction bases with no gene match: 5. CDR3 length: 15 amino acids. The CDR3 region has the DNA TGTGCCAGCAGTGAATGGGACAGGGGTAACTCACCCCTCCACTTT. The encoded protein is CASSEWDRGNSPLHF.

Here the CDR3 reads CASSMLSGGPIDTQYF. The CDR3 DNA reads TGTGCCAGTAGTATGTTGTCGGGGGGTCCGATAGATACGCAGTATTTT. The gene calls are TRBV19 and TRBJ2-3; 7 nucleotides match TRBD2. Germline trimming cut 3 bases from V and 5 bases from J; bases unmatched to any gene: 11. The CDR3 totals 16 residues. CDR1 and CDR2 (germline): LNHDA, SQIVND (reference sequence). The variable domain in full, with the rest retrieved from reference TRBV19 and TRBJ2-3, is DGGITQSPKYLFRKEGQNVTLSCEQNLNHDAMYWYRQDPGQGLRLIYYSQIVNDFQKGDIAEGYSVSREKKESFPLTVTSAQKNPTAFYLCASSMLSGGPIDTQYFGPGTRLTVL.

The chain recombines TRBV7-9 with TRBJ2-1, with a weak D call TRBD1 (5 bases). The CDR3 runs 10 residues. V lost 5 bases and J lost 10, with 6 bases in between. CDR1 is SEHNR, CDR2 FQNEAQ, per germline (reference sequence). CDR3 region: CASSRTEQFF. The DNA for the CDR3 is TGTGCCAGCAGCCGGACAGAGCAGTTCTTC.

The chain uses TRBV15 and TRBJ2-7; 9 bases fit TRBD2. The CDR3 sequence is 12 residues long. The V segment lost 8 bases and the J segment 4 bases; nucleotides outside the gene matches: 3. Germline V gives CDR1 LNHNV, CDR2 YYDKDF (reference sequence). Written as DNA, the CDR3 is TGTGCCACCGGGCGGGGGGGATACGAGCAGTACTTC. It translates to CATGRGGYEQYF.

This clone was counted a few times. This rearrangement joins TRBV7-9 to TRBJ2-2, with D maybe TRBD2 (6 bases). V gave up 5 bases and J gave up 3 bases, with 10 bases separating them. Germline-derived CDR1 and CDR2 are SEHNR and FQNEAQ (reference sequence). The CDR3 runs 14 residues. As DNA, the CDR3 is TGTGCCAGCAGCCATCGCGGGGACACCGGGGAGCTGTTTTTT. It specifies CASSHRGDTGELFF.

The CDR3 DNA is TGTGCCAGCAGCCGCGGACTAGGGCAAGAGACCCAGTACTTC. Residues: CASSRGLGQETQYF. The V gene is TRBV4-2, the J gene TRBJ2-5; 7 nucleotides agree with TRBD2. Germline CDR1 reads LGHNA; CDR2 reads YNFKEQ. The trim removed 4 bases at V and 2 bases at J, leaving 4 bases unmatched. The CDR3 spans 14 residues.

The chain joins TRBV9 to TRBJ2-7, with 9 bases that match TRBD2. Unmatched junction bases numbered 16, after V lost 0 bases and J lost 12 bases. CDR3 length equals 16 residues. Germline assignment: CDR1 SGDLS and CDR2 YYNGEE. CDR3 loop: CASSVELGSSGGLLYF. The DNA of the CDR3 is TGTGCCAGCAGCGTAGAATTAGGGAGTAGCGGGGGCCTACTGTACTTC. The full variable domain, completed using reference TRBV9 and TRBJ2-7, is DSGVTQTPKHLITATGQRVTLRCSPRSGDLSVYWYQQSLDQGLQFLIQYYNGEERAKGNILERFSAQQFPDLHSELNLSSLELGDSALYFCASSVELGSSGGLLYFGPGTRLTVT.

The chain employs TRBV4-2 and TRBJ2-1; TRBD2 matches at 8 bases. Germline CDR1 reads LGHNA; CDR2 reads YNFKEQ. The CDR3 is 14 residues long. Germline trimming cut 3 bases from V and 8 bases from J; bases unmatched to any gene: 6. CDR3 nucleotides: TGTGCCAGCAGCCAGGGGACTAGGAGGGATGAGCAGTTCTTC. This gives the protein CASSQGTRRDEQFF.

Turning to this clone: This sample also contains other DNA sequences that code for the same CDR3. The rearrangement links TRBV15 to TRBJ2-7; 11 bases agree with TRBD1. The CDR3 contains 15 residues. Germline CDR1 reads LNHNV; CDR2 reads YYDKDF (reference sequence). V was pared by 5 bases and J by 3 bases, with 6 bases of the junction left unmatched. The CDR3 DNA reads as TGTGCCACCAGCCGATCCGGGACAGGGGGCTACGAGCAGTACTTC. Translated: CATSRSGTGGYEQYF.

This chain joins TRBV7-2 and TRBJ2-7; 9 bases are shared with TRBD1. This CDR3 contains 15 residues. The germline V gene encodes CDR1 SGHTA and CDR2 FQGNSA. Losses at the gene ends were 5 bases for V and 5 bases for J; bases not matched to a gene: 10. The CDR3: CASSTTPGQGDEQYF. The CDR3 DNA reads TGTGCCAGCAGCACCACACCGGGACAGGGTGACGAGCAGTACTTC.

The CDR3 DNA reads TGTGCCAGCAGCTTAGTTAGACAGGGAACCAATTACGAGCAGTACTTC. It specifies CASSLVRQGTNYEQYF. The chain recombines TRBV7-8 with TRBJ2-7; 7 bases agree with TRBD1. Trimming removed 1 base from V and 4 bases from J; junction bases left unmatched: 10. This CDR3 contains 16 residues. Germline V gene lookup returns CDR1 SGHVS and CDR2 FQNEAQ.

The rearrangement joins TRBV3-1 (or the pseudogene TRBV3-2) to TRBJ1-2, with D perhaps matching TRBD1 (6 bases). Trimming removed 5 bases from V and 8 bases from J, with 18 bases in between. The germline V gene has CDR1 LGHDT and CDR2 YNNKEL (reference sequence). The CDR3 has 14 residues. The CDR3 region is CASSAPQGKGGYTF. CDR3 nucleotide sequence: TGTGCCAGCAGCGCTCCACAGGGTAAAGGCGGCTACACCTTC.

The J gene is TRBJ1-2, the V gene TRBV15; a possible D gene is TRBD1 (6 bases). CDR3 length equals 14 residues. Trimming stripped 8 bases from V and 6 bases from J, with 19 bases between. Germline V gene lookup returns CDR1 LNHNV and CDR2 YYDKDF (reference sequence). CDR3 in DNA: TGTGCCACCCGGAACGGGGGGGCGAGCCATGGCTACACCTTC. It specifies CATRNGGASHGYTF.

The V gene is TRBV3-1 (or the pseudogene TRBV3-2), the J gene TRBJ2-7; 8 bases map to TRBD1. This CDR3 region has 16 residues. With V trimmed by 4 bases and J by 7 bases, 15 bases remained unmatched. Germline V gene lookup returns CDR1 LGHDT and CDR2 YNNKEL (reference sequence). The CDR3 DNA follows: TGTGCCAGCAGCCTAATGTTAGGGACAGGCCTATGGGAGCAGTACTTC. Translation: CASSLMLGTGLWEQYF.

This clone has only one observation. The chain joins TRBV6-5 to TRBJ1-2; no clear D gene. Germline CDR1 MNHEY, CDR2 SVGAGI. V lost 4 bases and J lost 2, with 5 bases in between. There are 12 residues in the CDR3. The CDR3 protein is CASSSLNYGYTF. The CDR3 coding sequence is TGTGCCAGCAGTTCACTGAACTATGGCTACACCTTC.

This chain joins TRBV5-6 and TRBJ1-5, with D maybe TRBD1 (6 bases). CDR1 SGHDT and CDR2 YYEEEE come from the germline V gene. V lost 0 bases, J lost 2 bases, and 9 bases lay in between. The CDR3 runs 15 residues. CDR3: CASSLVQGGNQPQHF. CDR3 in DNA: TGTGCCAGCAGCTTGGTACAGGGCGGCAATCAGCCCCAGCATTTT.